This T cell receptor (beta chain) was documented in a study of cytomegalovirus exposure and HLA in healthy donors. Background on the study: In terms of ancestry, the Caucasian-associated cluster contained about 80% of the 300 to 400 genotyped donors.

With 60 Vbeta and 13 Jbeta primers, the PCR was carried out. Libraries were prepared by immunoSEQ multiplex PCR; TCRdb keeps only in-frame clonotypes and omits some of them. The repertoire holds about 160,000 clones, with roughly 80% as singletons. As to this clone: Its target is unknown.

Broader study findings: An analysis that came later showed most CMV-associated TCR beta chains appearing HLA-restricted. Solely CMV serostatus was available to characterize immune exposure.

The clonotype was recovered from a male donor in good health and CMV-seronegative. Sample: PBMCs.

Here the CDR3 reads CAISDGQGYEQYF. In DNA form, the CDR3 reads TGTGCCATCAGTGACGGACAGGGGTACGAGCAGTACTTC. V usage is TRBV10-3 and J usage is TRBJ2-7; 9 nucleotides align to TRBD1. This CDR3 contains 13 residues. V was clipped by 3 bases and J by 4 bases; unmatched bases: 1. The germline gives CDR1 ENHRY, CDR2 SYGVKD.